This T cell receptor beta chain was sequenced in a study of blood T cell repertoires in COVID-19. Study at large: Samples came from the United States, Italy and Spain, spanning acute and convalescent COVID-19. PBMCs, B-cell-depleted T cells, or T cells were the source of the cDNA or gDNA that made up the material.

Either two negative PCRs, clearance, or symptom resolution qualified Cohort 3 donors as recovered. CDR3 length: 12 residues. Trimming stripped 7 bases from V and 4 bases from J, with 10 bases between. Germline V lookup: CDR1 SNHLY, CDR2 FYNNEI. Original processing notes: Amplifying reference gene primers gave estimates of nucleated cell counts. The protocol was immunoSEQ multiplex PCR, while the TCRdb copy is restricted to in-frame clones and leaves out a portion. The DNA gave D and trimming, while V, J and clone size come from that table. The data contain about 170,000 clones, approximately 80% of them seen just once; the ten biggest clones take up approximately 12%.

The receptor was isolated from a man between 50 and 59 years old who had recovered from COVID-19. The sequenced material came from PBMCs or T cells enriched from blood (not recorded which). This chain uses TRBV2 with TRBJ1-2; TRBD1 might be the D (5 bases). The CDR3 DNA sequence: TGTGCCAGCAAAGCGGGGGTCTATGGCTACACCTTC. Protein product: CASKAGVYGYTF.